The entry that follows covers one TCR beta chain sequence. Its target is not known. The method was immunoSEQ multiplex PCR; TCRdb's version includes in-frame clones alone and lacks a portion of them. The data hold 70,000 to 100,000 clones, with under 90% observed a single time. The sample originates from a study of OX40 agonist ivuxolimab in advanced cancers. Whole-study context: The patients received agonistic anti-OX40 (CD134) antibody ivuxolimab. Dose-escalation cases comprised hepatocellular carcinoma, melanoma, renal cell or head and neck cancer. Partial response was recorded in three patients: one hepatocellular carcinoma and two cutaneous melanoma cases. Notes on the study in general: Expansion of clones was among the lowest in partial responders at 0.1-3.0 mg/kg.

The CDR3 sequence is 14 residues long. Germline V gene lookup returns CDR1 SGHDN and CDR2 FVKESK. J was trimmed by 5 bases and V by 4 bases; bases with no gene match: 2. This specimen was CD4+ or CD8+ T cells sorted from blood, taken in a trial of the OX40 agonist ivuxolimab. The V gene is TRBV14, the J gene TRBJ1-4; 9 bases agree with TRBD1. The TCR originated in an adult with an advanced solid tumor such as melanoma, head and neck, liver or kidney cancer. CDR3 protein: CASSPGTGNEKLFF. The CDR3, as DNA: TGTGCCAGCAGCCCCGGGACAGGGAATGAAAAACTGTTTTTT.